These 8 T cell receptor beta chains were all obtained from the same sample, sequenced in a study of CD8+ T cells in alopecia areata (dated by TCRdb to about 2018). The treatment or condition label of this sample denotes: oral pan-JAK inhibitor, 5-10 mg twice daily. Library generation was performed with the immunoSEQ multiplex PCR assay. For TCR sequencing, RNA was extracted from every sample and reverse transcribed into cDNA to serve as template. TCRdb took this table from immuneACCESS and kept in-frame rearrangements with V and J called. Such tables lack part of the clones; where checked against another copy, unresolved V genes explain under half of the gap, and the rest is unexplained. Across this sample there are fewer than 250,000 clones, with about 40% seen only once. The leading ten clones occupy 2% to 3% of the sample. This sample comprised CD4+ T cells sorted from blood, obtained between weeks 36 and 40, from a patient treated with tofacitinib. These receptors were taken from a human donor with alopecia areata.

The V gene is TRBV9, the J gene TRBJ2-7; maybe TRBD1 (6 bases). The CDR3 covers 14 residues. From germline, CDR1 is SGDLS and CDR2 YYNGEE. V lost 0 bases and J lost 7, with 14 bases in between. Here the CDR3 DNA reads TGTGCCAGCAGCGTAGCGGGGTCTAGGGGGGAGCAGTACTTC. Translation: CASSVAGSRGEQYF.

The chain employs TRBV7-9 and TRBJ2-2, with D possibly matching TRBD2 (5 bases). This CDR3 comprises 12 residues. Per the germline V gene, CDR1 is SEHNR and CDR2 is FQNEAQ (reference sequence). With 1 base removed from V and 8 bases from J, the gap between germline ends came to 5 bases. CDR3 residues: CASSLERGELFF. The CDR3 DNA reads TGTGCCAGCAGCTTAGAGCGGGGGGAGCTGTTTTTT.

The chain combines TRBV2 with TRBJ1-1; D is uncertain. This CDR3 is 13 amino acids long. V was pared by 3 bases and J by 0 bases, with 5 bases between. Germline V gene data show CDR1 as SNHLY and CDR2 as FYNNEI. The CDR3 DNA reads as TGTGCCAGCAGTGACTTCGTGAACACTGAAGCTTTCTTT. Its translation: CASSDFVNTEAFF.

The rearrangement joins TRBV6-5 to TRBJ2-5; tentatively, D is TRBD1 or TRBD2 (5 bases each). The CDR3 has 15 amino acids. From germline, CDR1 is MNHEY and CDR2 SVGAGI. V was clipped by 7 bases and J by 1 base, with 16 bases between them. CDR3 DNA sequence: TGTGCCAGCATCTTACGACCCGGGACCCAAGAGACCCAGTACTTC. Protein: CASILRPGTQETQYF.

A few counts support this clone. The rearrangement joins TRBV7-9 to TRBJ1-5, with a tentative D call TRBD1 (5 bases). The germline gives CDR1 SEHNR, CDR2 FQNEAQ (reference sequence). Trimming left V 5 bases short and J 0 bases short, with 11 bases between. The CDR3 has 15 amino acids. CDR3 bases: TGTGCCAGCAGCGGGGACGGTTATAGCAATCAGCCCCAGCATTTT. Its translation is CASSGDGYSNQPQHF.

This clone was picked up one time. The rearrangement links TRBV5-1 to TRBJ2-1; the D is unclear. V dropped 4 bases and J dropped 6 bases, with 23 bases sitting between them. The CDR3 is made up of 17 amino acids. Germline loops: CDR1 SGHRS, CDR2 YFSETQ. The CDR3 sequence is CASSLPVGTRNPNEQFF. CDR3 DNA sequence: TGCGCCAGCAGCCTGCCGGTGGGTACCCGAAACCCCAATGAGCAGTTCTTC.

This clone was observed a few times. The chain joins TRBV28 to TRBJ2-1; 7 bases map to TRBD2. V was pared by 7 bases and J by 10 bases, with 10 bases of the junction left unmatched. CDR3 length: 13 amino acids. Germline V CDR1 and CDR2: MDHEN, SYDVKM. The CDR3 spells CASKTSTFGEQFF. The CDR3 DNA sequence: TGTGCCAGCAAGACTAGCACCTTCGGCGAGCAGTTCTTC.

The chain uses TRBV29-1 and TRBJ1-1; no definite D call. The germline V and J ends were trimmed by 2 bases and 0 bases, with 10 bases remaining between them. Germline V gene sequence: CDR1 SQVTM, CDR2 ANQGSEA. This CDR3 is 14 amino acids long. The CDR3 loop reads CSVERQAMNTEAFF. The CDR3 DNA sequence: TGCAGCGTTGAAAGGCAGGCCATGAACACTGAAGCTTTCTTT.